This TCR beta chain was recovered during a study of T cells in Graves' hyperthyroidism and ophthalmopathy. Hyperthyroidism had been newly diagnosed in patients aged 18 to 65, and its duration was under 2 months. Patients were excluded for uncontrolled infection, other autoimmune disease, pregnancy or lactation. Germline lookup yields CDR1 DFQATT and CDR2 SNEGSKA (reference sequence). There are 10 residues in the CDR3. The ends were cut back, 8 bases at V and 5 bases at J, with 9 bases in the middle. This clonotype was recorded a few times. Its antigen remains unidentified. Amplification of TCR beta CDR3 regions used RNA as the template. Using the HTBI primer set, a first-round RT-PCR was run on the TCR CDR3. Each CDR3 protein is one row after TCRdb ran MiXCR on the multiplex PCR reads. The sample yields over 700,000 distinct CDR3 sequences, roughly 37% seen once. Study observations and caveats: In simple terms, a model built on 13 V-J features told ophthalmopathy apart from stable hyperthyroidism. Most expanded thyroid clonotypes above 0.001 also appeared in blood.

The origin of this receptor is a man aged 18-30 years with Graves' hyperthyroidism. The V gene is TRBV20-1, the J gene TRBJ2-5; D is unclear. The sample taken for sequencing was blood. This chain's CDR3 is CSPLRETQYF. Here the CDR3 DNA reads TGCAGTCCGTTACGGGAGACCCAGTACTTC.